This entry lists 30 T cell receptor beta chains sequenced from one sample in a study of T cell repertoires in cytomegalovirus infection. TCRdb itself ran the reads through MiXCR, one entry per CDR3 protein. The table lists about 310,000 distinct CDR3 sequences, more than 20% of them singletons. What these receptors recognize is not known. The sample was cultured PBMCs, taken from culture after CMV antigen stimulation. These receptors all come from a human donor in good health (CMV status not recorded). Some clones in this sample may be carry-over from other donors' samples.

The chain combines TRBV12-3 or TRBV12-4 with TRBJ2-3; D is unresolved. The CDR3 runs 14 residues. Trimming cost V 1 base and J 3 bases, with 8 bases left between them. CDR3 residues: CASSLGTTTDTQYF. The CDR3 DNA reads TGTGCCAGCAGTTTAGGGACCACGACAGATACGCAGTATTTT.

Only a few counts were recorded for this clonotype. This chain joins TRBV28 and TRBJ2-5; TRBD2 matches at 7 bases. Germline V CDR1 and CDR2: MDHEN, SYDVKM. The CDR3 is made up of 16 amino acids. The J segment lost 2 bases and the V segment lost 2 bases, leaving 8 bases of the junction unmatched. The CDR3 protein is CASSLSLGTIQETQYF. The CDR3 DNA is TGTGCCAGCAGTTTAAGCCTTGGGACTATTCAAGAGACCCAGTACTTC.

This clonotype has a count of ten or more. The chain has TRBV4-3 and TRBJ2-2; 9 bases match TRBD2. Germline V gene lookup returns CDR1 LGHNA and CDR2 YSLEER. CDR3 length: 16 residues. Trimming cost V 1 base and J 4 bases; bases outside gene matches: 4. CDR3 in amino acids: CASSQVVTSGTGELFF. For the CDR3, the DNA is TGCGCCAGCAGCCAAGTGGTGACTAGCGGCACCGGGGAGCTGTTTTTT.

This clonotype was recorded a few times. The chain is built from TRBV6-1 and TRBJ2-4, with 10 bases fitting TRBD1. The CDR3 runs to 15 residues. Germline V gene data show CDR1 as MNHNS and CDR2 as SASEGT. After removal of 7 bases from V and 5 bases from J, the junction contained 8 bases not matched to a gene. The CDR3 sequence: CASMTGGSGENIQYF. The CDR3 DNA reads as TGTGCCAGCATGACAGGGGGCAGCGGAGAAAACATTCAGTACTTC.

A remark on this clonotype: One base away lies a much larger clone, so this may be a sequencing read error. CDR3 sequence: CASSPDGAGGRWGELF. DNA of the CDR3: TGTGCCAGCAGTCCCGATGGGGCGGGAGGGCGGTGGGGGGAGCTCTTC. J is TRBJ2-1 and V is TRBV28, with TRBD2 identical over 9 bases. The CDR3 has 16 amino acids. Germline V gene data show CDR1 as MDHEN and CDR2 as SYDVKM.

In this sample, this clonotype turned up a few times. J is TRBJ2-7 and V is TRBV6-2 or TRBV6-3; tentatively, D is TRBD1 (6 bases). V lost 2 bases to trimming and J lost 2 bases, with 13 bases between them. CDR1 is MNHEY and CDR2 is SVGEGT in the germline V gene. The CDR3 covers 15 residues. The DNA of the CDR3 is TGTGCCAGCAGTTACCCAACAGGGCCAACCTACGAGCAGTACTTC. This translates into CASSYPTGPTYEQYF.

This rearrangement joins TRBV27 to TRBJ2-5, with D tentatively TRBD2 (5 bases). The germline V gene encodes CDR1 MNHEY and CDR2 SMNVEV (reference sequence). Between the trimmed V and J ends, which lost 2 bases and 1 base, there was a span of 11 bases. This CDR3 spans 15 amino acids. The CDR3 nucleotides read TGTGCCAGCAGTTTACGGGGATTGGGCCAAGAGACCCAGTACTTC. Translated: CASSLRGLGQETQYF.

This clonotype was detected only a few times. CDR3 coding DNA: TGTGCCAGCAGTTTAAAGATGCTAAGCGGTATACTCCTCGCCAAAAACATTCAGTACTTC. It is translated as CASSLKMLSGILLAKNIQYF. The gene calls are TRBV28 and TRBJ2-4, with D tentatively TRBD2 (5 bases). V gave up 2 bases and J gave up 1 base, with 24 bases separating them. This CDR3 has 20 amino acids. Looked up from germline, CDR1 is MDHEN and CDR2 is SYDVKM. The full variable domain, rest sourced from reference TRBV28 and TRBJ2-4, is DVKVTQSSRYLVKRTGEKVFLECVQDMDHENMFWYRQDPGLGLRLIYFSYDVKMKEKGDIPEGYSVSREKKERFSLILESASTNQTSMYLCASSLKMLSGILLAKNIQYFGAGTRLSVL.

The count of this clonotype is one. The gene calls are TRBV25-1 and TRBJ1-4; 11 bases align to TRBD1. The V segment lost 3 bases and the J segment 7 bases; nucleotides outside the gene matches: 1. The CDR3 is made up of 14 amino acids. From germline, CDR1 is MGHDK and CDR2 SYGVNS. The CDR3 protein is CASSDGQGAEKLFF. The DNA for the CDR3 is TGTGCCAGCAGTGATGGACAGGGGGCTGAAAAACTGTTTTTT. Full variable domain (rest looked up from reference TRBV25-1 and TRBJ1-4): EADIYQTPRYLVIGTGKKITLECSQTMGHDKMYWYQQDPGMELHLIHYSYGVNSTEKGDLSSESTVSRIRTEHFPLTLESARPSHTSQYLCASSDGQGAEKLFFGSGTQLSVL.

This clonotype occurred many times. The J gene is TRBJ1-2, the V gene TRBV4-3, with TRBD1 as a possible D gene (5 bases). The CDR3 loop spans 17 amino acids. Germline V gene sequence: CDR1 LGHNA, CDR2 YSLEER. The V end was cut by 0 bases, the J end by 6 bases, with 20 bases between. CDR3 DNA sequence: TGCGCCAGCAGCCAAGATGTTGGCGTCACAGGCCGCCATGGCTACACCTTC. This encodes CASSQDVGVTGRHGYTF.

The chain links TRBV7-8 to TRBJ2-3; D is uncertain. The germline V and J ends were trimmed by 0 bases and 6 bases, with 13 bases remaining between them. The length of the CDR3 is 15 residues. Germline values: CDR1 SGHVS, CDR2 FQNEAQ. CDR3 DNA sequence: TGTGCCAGCAGCTTAGCGGCCGCGGCTTCGGATACGCAGTATTTT. Translating gives CASSLAAAASDTQYF.

The CDR3 reads CASSQELTTYEQYV. In DNA form, the CDR3 reads TGCGCCAGCAGCCAAGAGTTAACCACCTACGAGCAGTACGTC. The chain uses TRBV4-1 and TRBJ2-7; D gene ambiguous. This CDR3 is built from 14 residues. V gave up 0 bases and J gave up 2 bases, with 8 bases separating them. Germline V gives CDR1 MGHRA, CDR2 YSYEKL.

In this sample, this clonotype turned up a few times. The CDR3 reads CASSGRQGVETQYF. The CDR3 DNA reads as TGTGCCAGCAGCGGCAGACAGGGCGTGGAGACCCAGTACTTC. The V call is TRBV7-8, the J call TRBJ2-5, with 7 nucleotides matching TRBD1. The V and J ends lost 5 bases and 5 bases, in that order; junction bases with no gene match: 8. The CDR3 contains 14 residues. Germline values: CDR1 SGHVS, CDR2 FQNEAQ.

This clonotype appeared a few times. The CDR3 is CASSFGQTGYTF. The DNA for the CDR3 is TGTGCCAGCAGTTTCGGACAGACAGGCTACACCTTC. The chain combines TRBV28 with TRBJ1-2; D might be TRBD1 (6 bases). Trimming shortened V by 3 bases and J by 8 bases, and 10 bases separated the two germline ends. The germline gives CDR1 MDHEN, CDR2 SYDVKM. This CDR3 has 12 amino acids.

This clonotype was seen repeatedly, ten times or more. The rearrangement joins TRBV7-2 to TRBJ2-1, with a tentative D call TRBD2 (5 bases). The CDR3 totals 15 residues. Germline V gives CDR1 SGHTA, CDR2 FQGNSA. Trimming removed 2 bases from V and 9 bases from J, with 17 bases in between. This chain's CDR3 is CASSLSPRGFGEQFF. The CDR3 DNA sequence: TGTGCCAGCAGCTTATCCCCACGGGGATTCGGTGAGCAGTTCTTC. The entire variable domain, with the rest obtained from reference TRBV7-2 and TRBJ2-1, is as follows: GAGVSQSPSNKVTEKGKDVELRCDPISGHTALYWYRQSLGQGLEFLIYFQGNSAPDKSGLPSDRFSAERTGGSVSTLTIQRTQQEDSAVYLCASSLSPRGFGEQFFGPGTRLTVL.

The chain recombines TRBV9 with TRBJ1-2; 9 bases agree with TRBD1. Germline lookup yields CDR1 SGDLS and CDR2 YYNGEE. Unmatched junction bases numbered 3, after V lost 0 bases and J lost 3 bases. CDR3 size: 15 residues. As DNA, the CDR3 is TGTGCCAGCAGCGTAGGGGGACAGGGAGACTATGGCTACACCTTC. Its translation is CASSVGGQGDYGYTF.

This clonotype was seen many times. The chain joins TRBV6-2 or TRBV6-3 to TRBJ2-7, with TRBD2 matching 9 bases. Germline V gene lookup returns CDR1 MNHEY and CDR2 SVGEGT. The length of the CDR3 is 14 residues. The V and J ends lost 6 bases and 6 bases, in that order; junction bases with no gene match: 9. Here the CDR3 reads CASSRTSEGAEQYV. CDR3 sequence (DNA): TGTGCCAGCAGCAGGACTAGCGAAGGAGCCGAGCAGTACGTC.

This clonotype was detected only a few times. V is TRBV6-2 or TRBV6-3 and J is TRBJ2-1, with D possibly TRBD1 on 5 matching bases. The germline CDR1 and CDR2 sequences are MNHEY and SVGEGT. With 8 bases removed from V and 10 bases from J, the gap between germline ends came to 18 bases. This CDR3 is 13 amino acids long. The CDR3 coding sequence is TGTGCCAGCGAGGTGGCCAATCCAGGGGAGCAGTTCTTC. Translated: CASEVANPGEQFF.

This rearrangement joins TRBV10-3 to TRBJ2-7; possibly TRBD1 for D (6 bases). V shed 4 bases and J shed 2 bases, with 15 bases lying between them. The CDR3 loop spans 15 amino acids. Germline CDR1 reads ENHRY; CDR2 reads SYGVKD. The CDR3, as DNA: TGTGCCATCAGTGCCCATTCGGGACACACCTACGAGCAGTACTTC. Protein sequence: CAISAHSGHTYEQYF.

This clonotype came up a few times. The chain links TRBV7-6 to TRBJ2-1, with D tentatively TRBD1 (6 bases). CDR1 SGHVS and CDR2 FNYEAQ come from the germline V gene. V gave up 5 bases and J gave up 1 base, with 18 bases separating them. The CDR3 is 17 amino acids. DNA of the CDR3: TGTGCCAGCAGCCCCGGGGCAGGGGTTGAATCCTACAATGAGCAGTTCTTC. Translated: CASSPGAGVESYNEQFF.

The chain recombines TRBV6-2 or TRBV6-3 with TRBJ2-7; maybe TRBD2 (6 bases). Looked up from germline, CDR1 is MNHEY and CDR2 is SVGEGT. V was cut by 5 bases and J by 4 bases, with 12 bases left in between. The CDR3 sequence is 13 residues long. CDR3 in amino acids: CASSGDSQYEQYV. The CDR3, as DNA: TGTGCCAGCAGTGGGGACTCTCAATACGAGCAGTACGTC.

The rearrangement links TRBV7-4 to TRBJ1-2, with D perhaps TRBD1 (6 bases). In germline, CDR1 is SGHVT, CDR2 SQSDAQ. CDR3 length: 14 residues. Between the trimmed V and J ends, which lost 1 base and 6 bases, there was a span of 12 bases. Here the CDR3 reads CASSLGGRGHGYTF. The CDR3 DNA reads TGTGCCAGCAGCTTAGGGGGCAGGGGCCATGGCTACACCTTC.

This clonotype was seen a handful of times. The genes are TRBV7-2 and TRBJ2-7; D is unresolved. The CDR3 loop spans 14 amino acids. The germline V gene encodes CDR1 SGHTA and CDR2 FQGNSA. The germline V and J ends were trimmed by 5 bases and 0 bases, with 11 bases remaining between them. The DNA for the CDR3 is TGTGCCAGCAGCCGACCGGTAAGCTCCTACGAGCAGTACTTC. It yields the protein CASSRPVSSYEQYF.

In this sample, this clonotype turned up many times. The chain recombines TRBV7-2 with TRBJ1-2, with D possibly being TRBD1 (6 bases). The CDR3 extends over 13 amino acids. With 5 bases removed from V and 7 bases from J, the gap between germline ends came to 14 bases. Per the germline V gene, CDR1 is SGHTA and CDR2 is FQGNSA. This chain's CDR3 is CASSPDTGRGYTF. CDR3 DNA: TGTGCCAGCAGCCCGGACACAGGGCGTGGCTACACCTTC.

This clonotype showed up many times. The chain has TRBV24-1 and TRBJ2-3, with D perhaps TRBD1 (6 bases). The CDR3 loop spans 14 amino acids. The germline gives CDR1 KGHDR, CDR2 SFDVKD. V was shortened by 6 bases and J by 0 bases, with 9 bases between the two germline ends. CDR3 residues: CATSPGTSTDTQYF. The CDR3 DNA is TGTGCCACCAGTCCAGGGACAAGCACAGATACGCAGTATTTT.

This sequence joins TRBV4-1 and TRBJ2-5; 8 bases match TRBD1. Germline V lookup: CDR1 MGHRA, CDR2 YSYEKL. Unmatched junction bases numbered 6, after V lost 1 base and J lost 5 bases. This CDR3 is built from 15 residues. CDR3 in DNA: TGCGCCAGCAGCCAAGCTCAGGGGGCGATGGAGACCCAGTACTTC. It encodes CASSQAQGAMETQYF.

The table lists this clonotype with many counts. V usage is TRBV12-3 or TRBV12-4 and J usage is TRBJ2-1; 7 positions agree with TRBD1. The CDR3 is 13 residues long. With V trimmed by 5 bases and J by 15 bases, 13 bases remained unmatched. CDR3 coding DNA: TGTGCCAGCAGTCCCAGTCGGGACAGCACGACGTTCTTC. It is translated as CASSPSRDSTTFF.

This clonotype was counted between two and nine times. This chain connects TRBV6-2 or TRBV6-3 to TRBJ1-1; no definite D call. This CDR3 spans 16 amino acids. Between the trimmed V and J ends, which lost 0 bases and 0 bases, there was a span of 11 bases. Germline loops: CDR1 MNHEY, CDR2 SVGEGT. CDR3 nucleotides: TGTGCCAGCAGTTACTCGGGGAAGGGCATGAACACTGAAGCTTTCTTT. This encodes CASSYSGKGMNTEAFF.

This clonotype was detected only a few times. The rearrangement uses TRBV6-1 and TRBJ2-1; weak D call: TRBD1 (6 bases). CDR3 size: 15 residues. Germline CDR1 is MNHNS and CDR2 is SASEGT. The V end was cut by 6 bases, the J end by 4 bases, with 16 bases between. The DNA of the CDR3 is TGTGCCAGCAGATTTTCCGGGACACCATACAATGAGCAGTTCTTC. Translation: CASRFSGTPYNEQFF.

This clonotype was recorded many times. This chain uses TRBV7-2 with TRBJ1-2; the match to TRBD1 covers 9 bases. The V gene's germline CDR1 is SGHTA and CDR2 FQGNSA. This CDR3 region has 14 residues. The J segment lost 11 bases and the V segment lost 5 bases, leaving 12 bases of the junction unmatched. In nucleotides, the CDR3 is TGTGCCAGCAGCCCCATGGGGACAGGGCCGGAATACACCTTC. This codes for CASSPMGTGPEYTF.